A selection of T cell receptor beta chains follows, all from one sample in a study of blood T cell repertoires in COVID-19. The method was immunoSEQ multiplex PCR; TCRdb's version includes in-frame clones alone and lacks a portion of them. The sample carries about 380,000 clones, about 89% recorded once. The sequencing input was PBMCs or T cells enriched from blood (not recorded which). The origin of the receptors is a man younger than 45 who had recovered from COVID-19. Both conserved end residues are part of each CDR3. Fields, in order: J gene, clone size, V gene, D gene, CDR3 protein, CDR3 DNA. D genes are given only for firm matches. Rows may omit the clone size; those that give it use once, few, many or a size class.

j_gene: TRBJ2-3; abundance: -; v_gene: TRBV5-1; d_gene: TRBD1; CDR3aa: CASSAGQGPTDTQYF; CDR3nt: TGCGCCAGCAGCGCTGGACAGGGCCCCACAGATACGCAGTATTTT
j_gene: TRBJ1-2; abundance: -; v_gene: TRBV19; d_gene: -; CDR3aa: CASSPSSANYGYTF; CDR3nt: TGTGCCAGTAGTCCGTCGTCCGCTAACTATGGCTACACCTTC
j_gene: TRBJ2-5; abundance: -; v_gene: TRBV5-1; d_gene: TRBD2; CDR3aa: CASSPGTSGGDQETQYF; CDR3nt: TGCGCCAGTTCTCCCGGGACTAGCGGGGGGGACCAAGAGACCCAGTACTTC
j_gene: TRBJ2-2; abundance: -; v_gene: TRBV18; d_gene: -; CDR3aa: CASSTTQIRSNAGELFF; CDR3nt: TGTGCCAGCTCAACTACCCAAATCCGGTCTAACGCCGGGGAGCTGTTTTTT
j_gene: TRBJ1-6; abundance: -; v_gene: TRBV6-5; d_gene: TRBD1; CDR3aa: CASSKDRNNSPLHF; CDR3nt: TGTGCCAGCAGTAAGGACAGGAATAATTCACCCCTCCACTTT
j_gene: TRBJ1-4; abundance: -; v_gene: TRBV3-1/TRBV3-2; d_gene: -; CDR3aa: CASSQVPGIGLDEKLFF; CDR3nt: TGTGCCAGCAGCCAAGTGCCAGGGATCGGGCTGGATGAAAAACTGTTTTTT
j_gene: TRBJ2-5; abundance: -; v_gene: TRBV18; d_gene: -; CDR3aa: CASSPGSQETQYF; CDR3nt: TGTGCCAGCTCACCAGGCAGCCAAGAGACCCAGTACTTC
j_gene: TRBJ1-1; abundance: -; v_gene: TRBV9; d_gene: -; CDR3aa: CASSPEGRATEAFF; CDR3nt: TGTGCCAGCAGCCCGGAGGGCAGGGCGACTGAAGCTTTCTTT
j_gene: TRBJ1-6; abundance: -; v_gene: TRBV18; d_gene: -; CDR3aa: CASSPGSGADSPLHF; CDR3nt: TGTGCCAGCTCACCGGGTAGTGGGGCTGATTCACCCCTCCACTTT
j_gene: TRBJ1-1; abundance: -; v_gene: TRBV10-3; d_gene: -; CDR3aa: CAISGSASMNTEAFF; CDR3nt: TGTGCCATCAGTGGGTCAGCCTCGATGAACACTGAAGCTTTCTTT
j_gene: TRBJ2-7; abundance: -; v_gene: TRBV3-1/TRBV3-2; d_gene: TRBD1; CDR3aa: CASSRSGTGDEQYF; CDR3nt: TGTGCCAGCAGTCGCTCCGGGACAGGGGACGAGCAGTACTTC
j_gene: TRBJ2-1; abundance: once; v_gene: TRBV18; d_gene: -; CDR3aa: CASSDQQGSKFF; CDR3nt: TGTGCCAGCTCAGATCAACAGGGATCGAAGTTCTTC
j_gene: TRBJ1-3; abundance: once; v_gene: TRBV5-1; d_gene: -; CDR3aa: CASSPTGLNTIYF; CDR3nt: TGCGCCAGCAGCCCTACAGGGCTAAACACCATATATTTT
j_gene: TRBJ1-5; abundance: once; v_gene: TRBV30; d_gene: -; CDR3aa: CAWSRSNGNQPQHF; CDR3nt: TGTGCCTGGAGCCGGAGTAATGGCAATCAGCCCCAGCATTTT
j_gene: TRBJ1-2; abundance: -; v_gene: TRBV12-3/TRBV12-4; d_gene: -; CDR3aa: CASRYDTNYGYTF; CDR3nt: TGTGCCAGCAGATACGACACCAACTATGGCTACACCTTC
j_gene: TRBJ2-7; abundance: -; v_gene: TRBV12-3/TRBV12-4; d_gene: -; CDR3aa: CASSLRGYEQYF; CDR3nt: TGTGCCAGCAGTTTACGCGGCTACGAGCAGTACTTC
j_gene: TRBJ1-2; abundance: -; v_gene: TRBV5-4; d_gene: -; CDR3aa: CASSRGMTYGYTF; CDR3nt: TGTGCCAGCAGCAGGGGGATGACCTATGGCTACACCTTC
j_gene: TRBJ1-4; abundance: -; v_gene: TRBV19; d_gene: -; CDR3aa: CASRSEGAANEKLFF; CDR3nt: TGTGCCAGTAGATCCGAGGGCGCGGCTAATGAAAAACTGTTTTTT
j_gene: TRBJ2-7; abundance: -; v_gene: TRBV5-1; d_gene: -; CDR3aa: CASSLTVGTLYEQYF; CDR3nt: TGCGCCAGCAGCTTGACCGTCGGGACACTCTACGAGCAGTACTTC
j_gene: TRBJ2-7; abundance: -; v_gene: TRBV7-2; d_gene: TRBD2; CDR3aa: CASSLVAGNYEQYF; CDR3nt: TGTGCCAGCAGCTTAGTAGCGGGGAACTACGAGCAGTACTTC
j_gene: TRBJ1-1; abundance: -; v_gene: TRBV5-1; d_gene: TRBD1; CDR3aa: CASSMTGPTEAFF; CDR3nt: TGCGCCAGCAGTATGACAGGGCCCACTGAAGCTTTCTTT
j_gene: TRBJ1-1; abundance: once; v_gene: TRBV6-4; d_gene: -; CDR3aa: CARPGQFGNTEAFF; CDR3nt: TGTGCCAGACCAGGACAGTTCGGGAACACTGAAGCTTTCTTT
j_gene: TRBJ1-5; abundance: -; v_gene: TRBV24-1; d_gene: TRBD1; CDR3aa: CATSDRQGLRGNQPQHF; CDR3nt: TGTGCCACCAGTGACCGACAGGGCCTCAGGGGCAATCAGCCCCAGCATTTT
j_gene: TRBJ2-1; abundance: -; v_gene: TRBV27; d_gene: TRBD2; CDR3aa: CASAGRGGRPGYNEQFF; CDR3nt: TGTGCCAGCGCAGGTCGCGGGGGACGTCCCGGGTACAATGAGCAGTTCTTC
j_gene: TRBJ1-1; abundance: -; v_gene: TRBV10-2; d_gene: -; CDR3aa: CASSESGGSTEAFF; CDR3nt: TGCGCCAGCAGTGAATCGGGGGGAAGCACTGAAGCTTTCTTT
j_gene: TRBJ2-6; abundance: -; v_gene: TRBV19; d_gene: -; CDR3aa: CASSIEQGPGANVLTF; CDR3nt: TGTGCCAGTAGTATCGAACAGGGTCCGGGGGCCAACGTCCTGACTTTC
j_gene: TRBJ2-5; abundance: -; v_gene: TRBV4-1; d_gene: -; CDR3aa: CASSRMPRETQYF; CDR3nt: TGCGCCAGCAGCCGCATGCCGAGGGAGACCCAGTACTTC
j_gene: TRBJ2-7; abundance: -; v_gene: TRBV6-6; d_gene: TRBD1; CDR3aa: CASSFSGQTGEQYF; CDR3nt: TGTGCCAGCAGTTTCTCGGGACAGACCGGAGAGCAGTACTTC
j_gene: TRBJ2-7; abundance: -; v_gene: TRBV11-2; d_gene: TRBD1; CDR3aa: CASSFSGTEYEQYF; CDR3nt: TGTGCCAGCAGCTTCTCCGGGACAGAGTACGAGCAGTACTTC
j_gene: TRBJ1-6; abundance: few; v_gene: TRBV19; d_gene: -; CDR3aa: CASRQGFSPLHF; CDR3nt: TGTGCCAGTCGGCAGGGGTTTTCACCCCTCCACTTT
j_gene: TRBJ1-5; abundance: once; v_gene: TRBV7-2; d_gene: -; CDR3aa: CASSRDSYNQPQHF; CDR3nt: TGTGCCAGCAGCCGTGACAGCTACAATCAGCCCCAGCATTTT